The 9 T cell receptor beta chains below were found in one sample sequenced in a study of blood T cell repertoires in COVID-19. Sequencing used immunoSEQ multiplex PCR; TCRdb keeps in-frame clones, though not all of them. Among about 78,000 clones listed, around nine tenths were seen once. The sequenced sample was peripheral blood. These receptors were obtained from a man aged 45-65 years with active or convalescent COVID-19.

The J gene is TRBJ1-1, the V gene TRBV7-2; maybe TRBD1 (5 bases). This CDR3 spans 16 amino acids. Trimming left V 5 bases short and J 4 bases short, with 20 bases between. From germline, CDR1 is SGHTA and CDR2 FQGNSA. CDR3 sequence: CASSRGLLPLSTEAFF. In nucleotides, the CDR3 is TGTGCCAGCAGCCGGGGACTCTTGCCCTTGAGCACTGAAGCTTTCTTT.

V usage is TRBV5-6 and J usage is TRBJ2-3; TRBD2 aligns across 10 bases. J lost 1 base, V lost 3 bases, and 2 bases had no gene match. CDR3 length: 15 residues. Germline CDR1 is SGHDT and CDR2 is YYEEEE. CDR3 in amino acids: CASSYGLAGTDTQYF. In DNA, the CDR3 is TGTGCCAGCAGCTATGGACTAGCGGGCACAGATACGCAGTATTTT.

The rearrangement links TRBV5-1 to TRBJ2-1, with TRBD1 matching over 9 bases. V shed 0 bases and J 7 bases; nucleotides not matched to a gene: 2. From germline, CDR1 is SGHRS and CDR2 YFSETQ. The CDR3 is 14 amino acids. In nucleotides, the CDR3 is TGCGCCAGCAGCTTGGAAGGACAGGGGAATGAGCAGTTCTTC. This encodes CASSLEGQGNEQFF.

This clone was detected only once. The rearrangement joins TRBV5-6 to TRBJ1-3, with 10 bases lining up with TRBD1. The germline V gene has CDR1 SGHDT and CDR2 YYEEEE. The junction had 7 bases not matched to a gene; V was cut back by 3 bases and J by 4 bases. This CDR3 is built from 16 residues. CDR3 sequence: CASSSWTGGRGNTIYF. In nucleotides, the CDR3 is TGTGCCAGCAGCTCCTGGACAGGGGGGAGAGGAAACACCATATATTTT.

The genes are TRBV19 and TRBJ2-7; D might be TRBD1 (5 bases). The germline V and J ends were trimmed by 2 bases and 2 bases, with 7 bases remaining between them. The CDR3 runs to 13 residues. The germline gives CDR1 LNHDA, CDR2 SQIVND (reference sequence). CDR3 residues: CASSILGPYEQYV. The CDR3 bases are TGTGCCAGTAGTATATTGGGGCCCTACGAGCAGTACGTC.

The V gene is TRBV10-1, the J gene TRBJ2-3; 11 bases match TRBD2. Germline assignment: CDR1 WNHNN and CDR2 SYGVQD (reference sequence). V shed 0 bases and J 2 bases; nucleotides not matched to a gene: 1. CDR3 length: 16 amino acids. CDR3 DNA sequence: TGCGCCAGCAGTGAGTCGACTAGCGGGGACACAGATACGCAGTATTTT. It codes for CASSESTSGDTDTQYF.

The V call is TRBV11-2, the J call TRBJ2-3, with 10 bases that match TRBD1. After removal of 5 bases from V and 3 bases from J, the junction contained 8 bases not matched to a gene. CDR3 length: 16 residues. Germline-derived CDR1 and CDR2 are SGHAT and FQNNGV. The CDR3 sequence: CASSPAGTGVTDTQYF. DNA for the CDR3: TGTGCCAGCAGCCCGGCCGGGACAGGGGTAACAGATACGCAGTATTTT.

This chain uses TRBV7-2 with TRBJ2-5; D is possibly TRBD1 (6 bases). The ends were cut back, 4 bases at V and 3 bases at J, with 15 bases in the middle. In germline, CDR1 is SGHTA, CDR2 FQGNSA. The CDR3 is 15 amino acids. CDR3 protein: CASSSGQPGEETQYF. In DNA, the CDR3 is TGTGCCAGCAGCTCTGGACAGCCTGGAGAAGAGACCCAGTACTTC.

The chain uses TRBV9 and TRBJ1-1; 8 nucleotides match TRBD1. V lost 1 base and J lost 4; bases outside the gene matches: 6. The germline gives CDR1 SGDLS, CDR2 YYNGEE. This CDR3 has 15 amino acids. The CDR3 coding sequence is TGTGCCAGCAGCGTACCGCAGGGGGCGCCCACTGAAGCTTTCTTT. This translates into CASSVPQGAPTEAFF.